By its share, the clone carrying this T cell receptor (beta chain) is large. The target antigen is unknown. TCR libraries were prepared from around 14 ng of total RNA with the QIAseq Immune Repertoire TCR panel. Via MiXCR, TCRdb re-called the reads, giving one row per CDR3 protein. Of 230 or so distinct CDR3 sequences in the sample, 6% to 8% were seen once. Four subsets defined by PD-1 and/or TIGIT were sorted from live CD3+CD8+TCRalphabeta+ cells. There are 14 residues in the CDR3. Trimming took 3 bases from V and 1 from J, leaving 8 bases between them. Germline assignment: CDR1 SGHKS and CDR2 YYEKEE (reference sequence). These data are taken from a study of circulating CD8 cells and anti-PD-1 response in melanoma. Study conclusions and caveats: No tumor material was available, so peptide assays assessed reactivity. Some patients were treatment-naive; others were previously treated. PD-1 and DPOS subsets showed similar, higher clonality than DNEG. Only baseline and M1 samples entered the published repertoire comparisons.

This chain links TRBV5-5 with TRBJ2-1; D remains ambiguous. Sequenced here: CD8+ T cells from PBMCs, sampled at baseline or after one month of anti-PD-1 therapy (not recorded which). This clonotype was sampled from a human donor with melanoma. The CDR3 loop reads CASSWAASYNEQFF. The CDR3 bases are TGTGCCAGCAGCTGGGCAGCTTCCTACAATGAGCAGTTCTTC.